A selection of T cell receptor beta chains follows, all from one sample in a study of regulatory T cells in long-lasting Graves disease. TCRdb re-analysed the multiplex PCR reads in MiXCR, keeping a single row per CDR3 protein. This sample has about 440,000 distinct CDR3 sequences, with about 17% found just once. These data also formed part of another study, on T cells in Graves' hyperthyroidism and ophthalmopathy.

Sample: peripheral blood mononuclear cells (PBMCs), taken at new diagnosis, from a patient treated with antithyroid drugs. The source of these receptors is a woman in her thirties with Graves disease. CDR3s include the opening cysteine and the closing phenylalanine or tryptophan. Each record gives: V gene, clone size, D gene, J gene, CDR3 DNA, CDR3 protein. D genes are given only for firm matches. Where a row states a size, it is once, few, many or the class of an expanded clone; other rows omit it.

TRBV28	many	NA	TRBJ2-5	TGTGCCAGCAGTTTAGACCCGGGGACCCAGTACTTC	CASSLDPGTQYF
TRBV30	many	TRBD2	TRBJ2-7	TGTGCCTGGAGACGGACTAGCACTTCCTACGAGCAGTACTTC	CAWRRTSTSYEQYF
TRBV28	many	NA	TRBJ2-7	TGTGCCAGCAGCGACAGCCGAGGGCCCTTCGAGCAGTACTTC	CASSDSRGPFEQYF
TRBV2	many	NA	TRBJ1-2	TGTGCCAGCAGTCCCATGACAGGAGCTAACTATGGCTACACCTTC	CASSPMTGANYGYTF
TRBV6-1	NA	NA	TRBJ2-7	TGTGCCAGCAGTGATCCACAGGGTAATGAAGACGAGCAGTACTTC	CASSDPQGNEDEQYF
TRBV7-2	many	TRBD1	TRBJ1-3	TGTGCCAGCAGCTTAAACCCCTCGGGACAGGGAAACACCATATATTTT	CASSLNPSGQGNTIYF
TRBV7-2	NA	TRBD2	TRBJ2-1	TGTGCCAGCAGCCCGGGGGGAGCGGGGTCCGTGGAGCAGTTCTTC	CASSPGGAGSVEQFF
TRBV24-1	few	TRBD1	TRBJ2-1	TGTGCCACCAGTGATCCGGGACAGCTCTACAATGAGCAGTTCTTC	CATSDPGQLYNEQFF
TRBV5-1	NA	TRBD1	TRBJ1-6	TGCGCCAGCAGCTTGGGACCGACAGGGCTAAATTCACCCCTCCACTTT	CASSLGPTGLNSPLHF
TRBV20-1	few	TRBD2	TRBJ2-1	TGCAGTGCTAGAGATGCCCAGCGGGATGGAAATGAGCAGTTCTTC	CSARDAQRDGNEQFF
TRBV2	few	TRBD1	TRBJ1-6	TGTGCCACCGTGGGACAGGTCTATAATTCACCCCTCCACTTT	CATVGQVYNSPLHF
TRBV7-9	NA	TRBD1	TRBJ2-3	TGTGCCAGCAGCCCGGGGGACAGGGACCCAGATACGCAGTATTTT	CASSPGDRDPDTQYF
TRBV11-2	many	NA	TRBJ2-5	TGTGCCAGCAGTCTAGTAGGAGAGACCCAGTACTTC	CASSLVGETQYF
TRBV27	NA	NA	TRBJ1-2	TGTGCCAGCAGTTCCCCAGGGTCTGGCTATGGCTACACCTTC	CASSSPGSGYGYTF
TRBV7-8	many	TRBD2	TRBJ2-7	TGTGCCAGCAGCTCACCAGTACGGGGGGTCTACGAGCAGTACTTC	CASSSPVRGVYEQYF
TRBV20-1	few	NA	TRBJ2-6	TGCAGTGCTAGAGTAAACAGGGGAGGTGGGGCCAACGTCCTGACTTTC	CSARVNRGGGANVLTF
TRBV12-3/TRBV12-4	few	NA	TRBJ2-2	TGTGCCAGCAGTACCAATTCGGGATCGAACACCGGGGAGCTGTTTTTT	CASSTNSGSNTGELFF
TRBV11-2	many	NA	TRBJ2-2	TGTGCCAGCAGCCTGGACGCCCCGGGCGGCGGGGAGCTGTTTTTT	CASSLDAPGGGELFF
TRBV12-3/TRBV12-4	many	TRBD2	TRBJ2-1	TGTGCCAGCAGTTTTCTAGCGGGAGGGCCCCCCTACAATGAGCAGTTCTTC	CASSFLAGGPPYNEQFF
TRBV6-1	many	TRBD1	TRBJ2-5	TGTGCCAGCAGTGATGTTTCCGGGACAGGGAAAGAGACCCAGTACTTC	CASSDVSGTGKETQYF
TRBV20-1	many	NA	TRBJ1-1	TGCAGTGCTAGGTCGCAGGGTGGAGACACTGAAGCTTTCTTT	CSARSQGGDTEAFF
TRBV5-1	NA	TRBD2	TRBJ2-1	TGCGCCAGCAGCTTGGTAGCGGGAGGAGGTCACAATGAGCAGTTCTTC	CASSLVAGGGHNEQFF
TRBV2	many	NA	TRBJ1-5	TGTGCCAGCAGTCTAAAATACGATCAGCCCCAGCATTTT	CASSLKYDQPQHF
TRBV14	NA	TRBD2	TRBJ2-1	TGTGCCAGCAGCCAAGCTAAACGGGGGGCCTACAATGAGCAGTTCTTC	CASSQAKRGAYNEQFF
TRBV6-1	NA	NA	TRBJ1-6	TGTGCCAGCAGAACAGGGACCTCCTATAATTTACCCCTCCACTTT	CASRTGTSYNLPLHF
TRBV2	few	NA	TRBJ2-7	TGTGCCAGCAGGGTCCCCCCTACCTCCGAGCAGTACTTC	CASRVPPTSEQYF
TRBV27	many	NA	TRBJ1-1	TGTGCCAGCAGTATCGCTCCGCGGACCTCTGAAGCTTTCTTT	CASSIAPRTSEAFF
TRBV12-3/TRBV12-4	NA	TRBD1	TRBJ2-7	TGTGCCAGCAGTTTAGGGAGAATCGGGACAGGCGGGTCCTACGAGCAGTACTTC	CASSLGRIGTGGSYEQYF
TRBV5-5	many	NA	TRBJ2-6	TGTGCCAGCAGCTTGGCCTTGGTGGGGTACCCTGGGGCCAACGTCCTGACTTTC	CASSLALVGYPGANVLTF
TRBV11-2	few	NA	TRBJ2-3	TGTGCCAGCAGCTCAATTTCAGGGGACCGAGATACGCAGTATTTT	CASSSISGDRDTQYF
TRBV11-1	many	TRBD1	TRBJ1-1	TGTGCCAGCAGCTTAGTTCAACAGGGGAAAGCTTTCTTT	CASSLVQQGKAFF
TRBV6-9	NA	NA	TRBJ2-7	TGTGCCAGCAGTTACGAAATAACTAGCTCCTACGAGCAGTACTTC	CASSYEITSSYEQYF
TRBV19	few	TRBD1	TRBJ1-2	TGTGCCAGTAGTTTCCCAGGGGGCTATGGCTACACCTTC	CASSFPGGYGYTF
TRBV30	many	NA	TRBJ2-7	TGTGCCTGGAGTCACACGGGCCGATCCGGCGAGCAGTACTTC	CAWSHTGRSGEQYF
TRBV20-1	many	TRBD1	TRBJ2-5	TGCAGTGCTAGGCCGGCTGGGACAGGATTTGGAGAGACCCAGTACTTC	CSARPAGTGFGETQYF
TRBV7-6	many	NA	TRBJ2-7	TGTGCCAGCAGTCCCGGAACGCGATCCTACGAGCAGTACTTC	CASSPGTRSYEQYF
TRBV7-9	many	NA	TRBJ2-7	TGTGCCAGCAGCTTAGAAGGCGGAGCGCTGTACTTC	CASSLEGGALYF
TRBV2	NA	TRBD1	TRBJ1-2	TGTGCCAGCAGAGCGACTTCCGGGACAGGGGAGAACTATGGCTACACCTTC	CASRATSGTGENYGYTF
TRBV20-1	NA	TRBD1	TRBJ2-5	TGCAGTGCTAGGAGTCGTCGGCACAGGGGGCTTATCCAAGAGACCCGGTACTTC	CSARSRRHRGLIQETRYF
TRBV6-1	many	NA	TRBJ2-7	TGTGCCAGCACCTCCGTCTCCTACGAGCAGTACTTC	CASTSVSYEQYF
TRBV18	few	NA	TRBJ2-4	TGTGCCAGCTCACCAGGGTGCCCGAACATTCAGTACTTC	CASSPGCPNIQYF
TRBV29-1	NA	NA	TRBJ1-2	TGCAGCGTTCTGCGGGGGGACTATGGCTACACCTTC	CSVLRGDYGYTF
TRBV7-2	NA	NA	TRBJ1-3	TGTGCCAGCAGCCTTGGGGGAATAGAGACCTCTGGAAACACCATATATTTT	CASSLGGIETSGNTIYF
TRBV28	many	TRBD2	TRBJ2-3	TGTGCCAGCAGTTTATTCCCGGGAGGGGGCACAGATACGCAGTATTTT	CASSLFPGGGTDTQYF
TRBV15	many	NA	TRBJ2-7	TGTGCCACCAGCAGAGATCGACCGCCTGAGACCTACGAGCAGTACTTC	CATSRDRPPETYEQYF
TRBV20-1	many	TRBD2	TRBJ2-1	TGCAGTGCTAGAGATACTAGCGGGCCCGAGCAGTTCTTC	CSARDTSGPEQFF
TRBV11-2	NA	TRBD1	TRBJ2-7	TGTGCCAGCAGCAAGACCGGGACAGGATACGAGCAGTACTTC	CASSKTGTGYEQYF
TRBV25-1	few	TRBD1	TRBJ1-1	TGTGCCAGCAGTCCCGAGGGGGCGGGCACTGAAGCTTTCTTT	CASSPEGAGTEAFF